The 21 T cell receptor beta chains listed next were all sequenced from one sample in a study of memory CD4+ T cells and cytomegalovirus serostatus. Measured with immunoSEQ multiplex PCR; TCRdb has only the in-frame clones, and not every one. The table includes about 75,000 clones, roughly 80% detected once. Single viable CD3+CD4+CD8-CD45RO+ cells were sorted as the memory CD4+ T cells. The sequencing sample was made of memory CD4+ T cells from blood. The receptors come from an adult in good health and CMV-seropositive.

This clone was seen once. The chain is built from TRBV7-9 and TRBJ1-6; D gene ambiguous. V lost 3 bases and J 5 bases, leaving 8 bases between the germline ends. Germline V gene sequence: CDR1 SEHNR, CDR2 FQNEAQ (reference sequence). The CDR3 is made up of 14 amino acids. DNA of the CDR3: TGTGCCAGCAGCTTGAACTCAGATAATTCACCCCTCCACTTT. Protein sequence: CASSLNSDNSPLHF.

The J gene is TRBJ2-3, the V gene TRBV30, with D possibly matching TRBD2 (5 bases). Germline CDR1 reads GTSNPN; CDR2 reads SVGIG (reference sequence). V was trimmed by 5 bases and J by 1 base, leaving 16 bases between them. The length of the CDR3 is 15 residues. Written as DNA, the CDR3 is TGTGCCTGGCAACACGGGGTGGAGGGCACAGATACGCAGTATTTT. As protein: CAWQHGVEGTDTQYF.

The chain recombines TRBV30 with TRBJ2-7; no clear D. CDR3 length: 11 residues. Germline-derived CDR1 and CDR2 are GTSNPN and SVGIG (reference sequence). Between the trimmed V and J ends, which lost 2 bases and 3 bases, there was a span of 5 bases. The CDR3 protein is CAWSSLYEQYF. The CDR3 DNA reads TGTGCCTGGAGTAGTCTCTACGAGCAGTACTTC.

This chain connects TRBV9 to TRBJ1-2; 9 bases are a match to TRBD1. V shed 1 base and J 4 bases; nucleotides not matched to a gene: 11. Germline V lookup: CDR1 SGDLS, CDR2 YYNGEE. The CDR3 length is 17 residues. CDR3 DNA: TGTGCCAGCAGCGTACCTACGGGACAGGGCAATGGCTATGGCTACACCTTC. Translated: CASSVPTGQGNGYGYTF.

The J gene is TRBJ2-7, the V gene TRBV2, with D perhaps matching TRBD2 (6 bases). From germline, CDR1 is SNHLY and CDR2 FYNNEI. Deletions cut 9 bases from V and 0 bases from J, with 15 bases between. CDR3 length equals 14 residues. The CDR3 reads CASLSSGVSYEQYF. The DNA of the CDR3 is TGTGCCAGTTTAAGTTCGGGGGTCTCCTACGAGCAGTACTTC.

This clone was found many times. The CDR3 nucleotides are TGCAGCGGCCGTCGACAGGGAACCGGGGAGCTGTTTTTT. Protein product: CSGRRQGTGELFF. The rearrangement uses TRBV29-1 and TRBJ2-2; TRBD1 agrees at 7 bases. V shed 7 bases and J 5 bases; nucleotides not matched to a gene: 7. CDR1 SQVTM and CDR2 ANQGSEA come from the germline V gene. CDR3 length: 13 residues.

J is TRBJ2-6 and V is TRBV11-2; D is uncertain. The CDR3 is 14 residues long. Germline V gene data show CDR1 as SGHAT and CDR2 as FQNNGV. Trimming removed 2 bases at V and 1 base at J, with 3 bases between. CDR3 DNA: TGTGCCAGCAGCTTACGGTCTGGGGCCAACGTCCTGACTTTC. It encodes CASSLRSGANVLTF.

The rearrangement links TRBV28 to TRBJ1-4; D call uncertain. The CDR3 contains 12 residues. Per germline, CDR1 MDHEN and CDR2 SYDVKM. The V end was cut by 8 bases, the J end by 0 bases, with 4 bases between. The chain's CDR3 is CASLATNEKLFF. Here the CDR3 DNA reads TGTGCCAGCCTTGCAACTAATGAAAAACTGTTTTTT.

The V and J genes are TRBV5-5 and TRBJ2-5, with D perhaps matching TRBD2 (5 bases). V was pared by 3 bases and J by 2 bases, with 11 bases between. Germline assignment: CDR1 SGHKS and CDR2 YYEKEE (reference sequence). The CDR3 sequence is 14 residues long. The CDR3 DNA follows: TGTGCCAGCAGCTCCGGACGGGGACAAGAGACCCAGTACTTC. The encoded protein is CASSSGRGQETQYF.

The table lists this clone with a count of one. The genes are TRBV6-5 and TRBJ2-1; 8 bases line up with TRBD1. V dropped 2 bases and J dropped 3; count of bases not matched to a gene: 3. Germline CDR1 is MNHEY and CDR2 is SVGAGI. The CDR3 runs to 15 residues. CDR3 loop: CASSYDRGRYNEQFF. CDR3 nucleotide sequence: TGTGCCAGCAGTTACGACAGGGGTCGCTACAATGAGCAGTTCTTC.

This clone is medium-sized (0.01 to 0.1%). V usage is TRBV6-1 and J usage is TRBJ1-2; D might be TRBD1 (6 bases). V was clipped by 9 bases and J by 2 bases, with 13 bases between them. Germline-derived CDR1 and CDR2 are MNHNS and SASEGT. This CDR3 comprises 13 residues. The CDR3 region is CASQLQGNYGYTF. CDR3 in DNA: TGTGCCAGTCAGTTACAGGGAAACTATGGCTACACCTTC.

This clone was observed a handful of times. The genes are TRBV5-6 and TRBJ2-5; TRBD2 aligns across 10 bases. This CDR3 contains 16 residues. V lost 2 bases and J lost 0; bases outside the gene matches: 4. CDR1 is SGHDT, CDR2 YYEEEE, per germline. CDR3 in amino acids: CASSLILAGYQETQYF. The CDR3, as DNA: TGTGCCAGCAGCTTAATACTAGCGGGGTACCAAGAGACCCAGTACTTC.

This chain links TRBV5-1 with TRBJ1-4; a possible D gene is TRBD1 (5 bases). CDR1 and CDR2 (germline): SGHRS, YFSETQ. The CDR3 covers 14 residues. The V end lost 5 bases, the J end lost 6 bases, and 14 bases lay between the germline ends. The CDR3 DNA sequence: TGCGCCAGCAGTTTACAGGTACAGGATGAAAAACTGTTTTTT. It yields the protein CASSLQVQDEKLFF.

The V call is TRBV4-3, the J call TRBJ2-1, with TRBD2 matching 8 bases. There are 15 residues in the CDR3. Germline CDR1 LGHNA, CDR2 YSLEER. Trimming at V came to 0 bases and at J to 12 bases, leaving 10 bases not matched to a gene. This chain's CDR3 is CASSQDHRLATPQFF. The CDR3 DNA sequence: TGCGCCAGCAGCCAAGATCACCGACTAGCGACCCCGCAGTTCTTC.

This sequence joins TRBV28 and TRBJ1-3, with D maybe TRBD1 (5 bases). This CDR3 is built from 16 residues. Germline V lookup: CDR1 MDHEN, CDR2 SYDVKM. V was clipped by 7 bases and J by 0 bases, with 16 bases between them. CDR3 residues: CASTAWGGSSGNTIYF. The DNA of the CDR3 is TGTGCCAGCACCGCCTGGGGGGGGAGCTCTGGAAACACCATATATTTT.

V usage is TRBV18 and J usage is TRBJ2-7; D might be TRBD1 (7 bases). The CDR3 consists of 13 residues. Germline V gene lookup returns CDR1 KGHSH and CDR2 LQKENI. V lost 4 bases and J lost 2, with 9 bases in between. CDR3 sequence (DNA): TGTGCCAGCTCACGCGGGACAGCCTACGAGCAGTACTTC. Translated: CASSRGTAYEQYF.

The chain's CDR3 is CASSLGGLNYGYTF. CDR3 nucleotides: TGTGCCAGCAGCCTTGGGGGACTTAACTATGGCTACACCTTC. The chain employs TRBV7-2 and TRBJ1-2, with D maybe TRBD1 (5 bases). The germline V gene encodes CDR1 SGHTA and CDR2 FQGNSA. Trimming pared 5 bases from V and 1 base from J, leaving 11 bases between. CDR3 length equals 14 residues. Looking up the rest from reference TRBV7-2 and TRBJ1-2 gives the full variable domain: GAGVSQSPSNKVTEKGKDVELRCDPISGHTALYWYRQSLGQGLEFLIYFQGNSAPDKSGLPSDRFSAERTGGSVSTLTIQRTQQEDSAVYLCASSLGGLNYGYTFGSGTRLTVV.

The rearrangement links TRBV6-6 to TRBJ2-7; tentatively, D is TRBD1 (7 bases). This CDR3 has 14 amino acids. Germline values: CDR1 MNHNY, CDR2 SVGAGI (reference sequence). V shed 5 bases and J shed 2 bases, with 13 bases lying between them. The CDR3 DNA sequence: TGTGCCAGCAGTCCCGGGGGACAGCCCTACGAGCAGTACTTC. Translated, it gives CASSPGGQPYEQYF.

This clone was counted a single time. This chain connects TRBV6-4 to TRBJ1-4; no definite D call. The germline V and J ends were trimmed by 11 bases and 4 bases, with 11 bases remaining between them. The CDR3 loop spans 12 amino acids. CDR1 is MRHNA, CDR2 SNTAGT, per germline. CDR3 sequence (DNA): TGTGCCTCCTCGGGCCGTAATGAAAAACTGTTTTTT. Amino acid sequence: CASSGRNEKLFF.

In this sample, this clone turned up a few times. V and J are TRBV6-1 and TRBJ2-7; 7 nucleotides agree with TRBD2. The CDR3 runs to 15 residues. Germline CDR1 reads MNHNS; CDR2 reads SASEGT. The trim removed 6 bases at V and 0 bases at J, leaving 8 bases unmatched. The chain's CDR3 is CASRGFGGISYEQYF. CDR3 coding DNA: TGTGCCAGCAGGGGATTCGGGGGGATCTCCTACGAGCAGTACTTC.

This chain connects TRBV5-4 to TRBJ2-7; unclear D gene. From germline, CDR1 is SGHNT and CDR2 YYREEE (reference sequence). This CDR3 is 13 amino acids long. V was trimmed by 3 bases and J by 5 bases, leaving 12 bases between them. The DNA of the CDR3 is TGTGCCAGCAGCTCCTCTCACGGCAACGAGCAGTACTTC. Encoded protein: CASSSSHGNEQYF.